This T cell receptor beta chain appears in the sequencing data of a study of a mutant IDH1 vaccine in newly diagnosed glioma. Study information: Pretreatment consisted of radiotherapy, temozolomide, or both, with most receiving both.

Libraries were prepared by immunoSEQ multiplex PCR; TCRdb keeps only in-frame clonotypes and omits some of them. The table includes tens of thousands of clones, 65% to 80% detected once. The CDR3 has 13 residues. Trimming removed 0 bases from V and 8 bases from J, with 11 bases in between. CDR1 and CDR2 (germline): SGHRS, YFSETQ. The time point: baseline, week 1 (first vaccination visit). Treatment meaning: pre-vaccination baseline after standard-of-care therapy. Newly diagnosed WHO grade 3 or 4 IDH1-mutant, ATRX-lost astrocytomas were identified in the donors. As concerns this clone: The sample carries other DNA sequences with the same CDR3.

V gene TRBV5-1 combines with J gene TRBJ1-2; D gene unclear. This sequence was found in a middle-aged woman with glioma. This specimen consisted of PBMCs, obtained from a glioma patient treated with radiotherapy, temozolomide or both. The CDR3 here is CASSLEDGGGYTF. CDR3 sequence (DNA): TGCGCCAGCAGCTTGGAGGACGGAGGGGGCTACACCTTC. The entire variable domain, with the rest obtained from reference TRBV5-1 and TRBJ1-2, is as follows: KAGVTQTPRYLIKTRGQQVTLSCSPISGHRSVSWYQQTPGQGLQFLFEYFSETQRNKGNFPGRFSGRQFSNSRSEMNVSTLELGDSALYLCASSLEDGGGYTFGSGTRLTVV.